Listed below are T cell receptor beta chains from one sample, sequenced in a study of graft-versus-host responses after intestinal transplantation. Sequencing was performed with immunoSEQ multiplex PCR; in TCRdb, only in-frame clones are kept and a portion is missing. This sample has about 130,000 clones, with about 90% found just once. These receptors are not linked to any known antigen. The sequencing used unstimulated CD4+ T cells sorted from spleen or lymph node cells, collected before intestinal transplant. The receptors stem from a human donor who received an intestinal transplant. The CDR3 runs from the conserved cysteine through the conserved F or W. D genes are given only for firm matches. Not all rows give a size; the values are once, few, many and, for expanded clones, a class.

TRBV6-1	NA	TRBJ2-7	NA	TGTGCCAGCACCCTGGGGGCCCCAAGCTCCTACGAGCAGTACTTC	CASTLGAPSSYEQYF
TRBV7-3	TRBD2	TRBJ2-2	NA	TGTGCCAGCAGCTTAACTAGCGGGAGGGGACCCGGGGAGCTGTTTTTT	CASSLTSGRGPGELFF
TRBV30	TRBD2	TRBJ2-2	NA	TGTGCCTGGAGTAGAAGCGGGAGGGCCCTAAAGCTGTTTTTT	CAWSRSGRALKLFF
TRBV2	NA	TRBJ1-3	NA	TGTGCCAGCAGTGACGGAAACACCATATATTTT	CASSDGNTIYF
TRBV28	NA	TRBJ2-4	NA	TGTGCCAGCAGTTTACCCCCTCAAGGGAGGTTCCTAAAAAACATTCAGTACTTC	CASSLPPQGRFLKNIQYF
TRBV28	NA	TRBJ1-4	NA	TGTGCCAGCAGTTCCTCGGGCAGCCGTAATGAAAAACTGTTTTTT	CASSSSGSRNEKLFF
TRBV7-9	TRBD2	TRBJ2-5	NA	TGTGCCAGCACTAGGATTGGAGGGAGGGCCGCCCAAGAGACCCAGTACTTC	CASTRIGGRAAQETQYF
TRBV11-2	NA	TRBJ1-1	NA	TGTGCCAGCAGCTTAGTTCTGTGGCAGCCGAACACTGAAGCTTTCTTT	CASSLVLWQPNTEAFF
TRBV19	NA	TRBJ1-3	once	TGTGCCAGTAGTATAGTGGGTGGCTCTGGAAACACCATATATTTT	CASSIVGGSGNTIYF
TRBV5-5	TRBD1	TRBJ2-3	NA	TGTGCCAGCAGCTTTGGGGACAGGGCCTCAGATACGCAGTATTTT	CASSFGDRASDTQYF
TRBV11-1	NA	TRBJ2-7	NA	TGTGCCAGCAGCTTCACAGGGAACGAGCAGTACTTC	CASSFTGNEQYF
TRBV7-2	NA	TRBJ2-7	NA	TGTGCCAGCAGCATTTCGGGGATTTCCTACGAGCAGTACTTC	CASSISGISYEQYF
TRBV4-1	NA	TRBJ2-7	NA	TGCGCCAGCAGCCAAATTGACCACCCTGCCTACGAGCAGTACTTC	CASSQIDHPAYEQYF
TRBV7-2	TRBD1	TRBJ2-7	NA	TGTGCCACCGAAGACAGGGATCATACCTACGAGCAGTACTTC	CATEDRDHTYEQYF
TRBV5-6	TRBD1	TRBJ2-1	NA	TGTGCCAGCAGCCTCGAGGAAAGGACAGGGGGCAAAAATGAGCAGTTCTTC	CASSLEERTGGKNEQFF
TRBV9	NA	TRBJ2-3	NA	TGTGCCAGCAGCGTAACCCAGAAGGATACGCAGTATTTT	CASSVTQKDTQYF
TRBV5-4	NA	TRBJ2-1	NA	TGTGCCAGCAGCCCCCAAGCGGGCCTGTCCTACAATGAGCAGTTCTTC	CASSPQAGLSYNEQFF
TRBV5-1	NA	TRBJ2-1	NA	TGCGCCAGCAGCTTGATAGCAGGAAACAATGAGCAGTTCTTC	CASSLIAGNNEQFF
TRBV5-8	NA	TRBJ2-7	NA	TGTGCCAGCAGCTTTCAAGGACGGTACGAGCAGTACTTC	CASSFQGRYEQYF
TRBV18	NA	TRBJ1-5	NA	TGTGCCAGCTTCAGGGCTACGGGTCAGCCCCAGCATTTT	CASFRATGQPQHF
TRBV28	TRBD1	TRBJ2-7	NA	TGTGCCAGCAGTTTTGACAGGGAATGGTACGAGCAGTACTTC	CASSFDREWYEQYF
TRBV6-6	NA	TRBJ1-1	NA	TGTGCCAGCACCCAGGGGCTGAACACTGAAGCTTTCTTT	CASTQGLNTEAFF
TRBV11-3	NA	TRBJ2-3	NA	TGTGCCAGCAGCCCCGGACTACCCACTAGCACAGATACGCAGTATTTT	CASSPGLPTSTDTQYF
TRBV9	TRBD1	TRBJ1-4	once	TGTGCCAGCAGCGTAGGCACAGGGGCGAATGAAAAACTGTTTTTT	CASSVGTGANEKLFF
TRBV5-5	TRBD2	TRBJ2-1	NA	TGTGCCAGCAGCTTGGGGCCCCTGGGGACTACCTACAATGAGCAGTTCTTC	CASSLGPLGTTYNEQFF
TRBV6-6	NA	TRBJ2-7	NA	TGTGCCAGCACCCCCGGTTGGGGTACCTACGAGCAGTACTTC	CASTPGWGTYEQYF
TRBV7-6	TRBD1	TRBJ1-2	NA	TGTGCCAGCAGCTACGACAGGGCACTGGGCTACACCTTC	CASSYDRALGYTF
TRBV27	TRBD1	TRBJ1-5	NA	TGTGCCAGCGCCGACAGGGGCAATCAGCCCCAGCATTTT	CASADRGNQPQHF
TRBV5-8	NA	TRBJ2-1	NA	TGTGCCAGCAACCGACCTAGCGATGAGCAGTTCTTC	CASNRPSDEQFF
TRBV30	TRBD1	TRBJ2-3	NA	TGTGCCGGACAGGGGGGGAATATCACAGATACGCAGTATTTT	CAGQGGNITDTQYF
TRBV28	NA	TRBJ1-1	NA	TGTGCCAGCGGCCCCTTTAGTCCTAGAGCTTTCTTT	CASGPFSPRAFF
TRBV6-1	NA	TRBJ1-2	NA	TGTGCCAGCAGTGAAGTGGTGGGTACCAACTATGGCTACACCTTC	CASSEVVGTNYGYTF
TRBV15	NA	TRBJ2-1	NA	TGTGCCACCAGCAGAGCGGCAGGGACGAATGAGCAGTTCTTC	CATSRAAGTNEQFF
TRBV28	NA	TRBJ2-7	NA	TGTGCCAGCAGTTTTTTAAGCTACGAGCAGTACTTC	CASSFLSYEQYF
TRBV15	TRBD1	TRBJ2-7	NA	TGTGCCACCAGCAGAGACGGACAGGGGGCACCCGAGCAGTACTTC	CATSRDGQGAPEQYF